This T cell receptor (beta chain) appears in the sequencing data of a study of blood T cell repertoires in COVID-19. The CDR3 consists of 13 residues. V dropped 7 bases and J dropped 1; count of bases not matched to a gene: 3. The germline V gene encodes CDR1 LGHNT and CDR2 FRNRAP. Clones were sequenced by immunoSEQ multiplex PCR, and TCRdb holds only the in-frame ones, with some missing. This sample yields about 55,000 clones, of which 91% are seen a single time; 5.5% to 8% belongs to the top ten. The sample taken for sequencing was peripheral blood. The chain employs TRBV12-5 and TRBJ1-2, with 7 bases fitting TRBD1. This TCR was recovered from a man in his fifties or sixties with active COVID-19. The CDR3 nucleotides are TGTGCTAGTGCCAGGGGGATTAACTATGGCTACACCTTC. It encodes CASARGINYGYTF.